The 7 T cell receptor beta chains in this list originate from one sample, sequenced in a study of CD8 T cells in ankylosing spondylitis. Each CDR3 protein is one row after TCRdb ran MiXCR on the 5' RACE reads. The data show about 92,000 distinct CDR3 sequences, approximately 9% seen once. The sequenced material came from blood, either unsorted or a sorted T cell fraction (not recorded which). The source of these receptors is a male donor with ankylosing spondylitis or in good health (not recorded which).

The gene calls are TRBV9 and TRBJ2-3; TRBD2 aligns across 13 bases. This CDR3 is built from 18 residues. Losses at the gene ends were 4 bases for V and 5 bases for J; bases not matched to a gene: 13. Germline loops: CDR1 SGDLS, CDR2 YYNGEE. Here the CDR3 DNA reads TGTGCCAGCAGCATAGGAGCTGGACTAGCGGGGGAGGTAGATACGCAGTATTTT. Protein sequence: CASSIGAGLAGEVDTQYF.

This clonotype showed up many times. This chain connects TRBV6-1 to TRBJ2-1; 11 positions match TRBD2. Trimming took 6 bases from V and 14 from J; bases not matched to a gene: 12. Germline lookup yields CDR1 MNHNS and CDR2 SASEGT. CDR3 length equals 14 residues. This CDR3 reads CASSQLTSGGEKFF. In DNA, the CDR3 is TGTGCCAGCAGCCAACTCACTAGCGGGGGTGAAAAGTTCTTC.

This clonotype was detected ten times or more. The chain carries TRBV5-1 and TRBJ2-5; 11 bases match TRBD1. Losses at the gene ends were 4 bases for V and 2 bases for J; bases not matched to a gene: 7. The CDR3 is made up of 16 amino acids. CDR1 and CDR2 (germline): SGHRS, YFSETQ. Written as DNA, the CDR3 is TGCGCCAGCAGCGGAGGGACAGGGGGTTATCAAGAGACCCAGTACTTC. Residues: CASSGGTGGYQETQYF.

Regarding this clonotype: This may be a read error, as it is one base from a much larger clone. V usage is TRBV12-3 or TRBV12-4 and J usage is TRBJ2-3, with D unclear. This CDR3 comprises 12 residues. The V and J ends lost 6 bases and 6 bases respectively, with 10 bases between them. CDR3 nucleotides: TGTGCCAGCAGGCCGGAAGGGGATACGCAGTATTTT. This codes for CASRPEGDTQYF.

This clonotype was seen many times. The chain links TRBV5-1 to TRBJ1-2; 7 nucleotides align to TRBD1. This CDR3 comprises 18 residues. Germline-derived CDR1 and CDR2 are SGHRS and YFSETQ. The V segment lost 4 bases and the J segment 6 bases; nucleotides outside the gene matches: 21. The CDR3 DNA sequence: TGCGCCAGCAGCATAACCCGTATCGACAGGGCCGAGAAAAATGGCTACACCTTC. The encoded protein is CASSITRIDRAEKNGYTF.

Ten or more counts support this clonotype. This CDR3 reads CATSSGRTSGYEQYF. The CDR3 nucleotides read TGTGCCACCAGCTCGGGAAGGACTAGCGGGTACGAGCAGTACTTC. The chain carries TRBV15 and TRBJ2-7, with 11 bases matching TRBD2. This CDR3 region has 15 residues. V was clipped by 5 bases and J by 4 bases; unmatched bases: 7. CDR1 and CDR2 (germline): LNHNV, YYDKDF (reference sequence).

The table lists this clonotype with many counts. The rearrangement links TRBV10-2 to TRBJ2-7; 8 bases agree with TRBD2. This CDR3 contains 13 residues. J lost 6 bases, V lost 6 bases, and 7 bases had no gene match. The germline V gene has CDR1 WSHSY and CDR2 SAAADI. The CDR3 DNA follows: TGCGCCAGCAGCGGGACTAGGGCACTCGAGCAGTACTTC. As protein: CASSGTRALEQYF.